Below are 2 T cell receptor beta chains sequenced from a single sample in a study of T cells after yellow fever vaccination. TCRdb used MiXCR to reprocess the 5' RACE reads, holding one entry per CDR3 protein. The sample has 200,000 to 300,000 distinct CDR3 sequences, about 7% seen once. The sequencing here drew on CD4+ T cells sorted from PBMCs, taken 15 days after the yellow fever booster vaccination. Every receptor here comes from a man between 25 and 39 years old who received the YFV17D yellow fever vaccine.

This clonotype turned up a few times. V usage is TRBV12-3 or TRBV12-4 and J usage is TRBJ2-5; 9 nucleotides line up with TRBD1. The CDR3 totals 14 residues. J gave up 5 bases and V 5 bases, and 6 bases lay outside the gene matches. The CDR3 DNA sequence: TGTGCCAGCAGTAACCACAGGGGGCGGGAGACCCAGTACTTC. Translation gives CASSNHRGRETQYF.

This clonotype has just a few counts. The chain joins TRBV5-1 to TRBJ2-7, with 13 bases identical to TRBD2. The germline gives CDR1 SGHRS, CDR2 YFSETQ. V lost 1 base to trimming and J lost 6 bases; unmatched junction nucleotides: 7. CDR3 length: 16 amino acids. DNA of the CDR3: TGCGCCAGCAGCTTGTCACTACTAGCGGGAGGGACCGAGCAGTACTTC. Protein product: CASSLSLLAGGTEQYF.